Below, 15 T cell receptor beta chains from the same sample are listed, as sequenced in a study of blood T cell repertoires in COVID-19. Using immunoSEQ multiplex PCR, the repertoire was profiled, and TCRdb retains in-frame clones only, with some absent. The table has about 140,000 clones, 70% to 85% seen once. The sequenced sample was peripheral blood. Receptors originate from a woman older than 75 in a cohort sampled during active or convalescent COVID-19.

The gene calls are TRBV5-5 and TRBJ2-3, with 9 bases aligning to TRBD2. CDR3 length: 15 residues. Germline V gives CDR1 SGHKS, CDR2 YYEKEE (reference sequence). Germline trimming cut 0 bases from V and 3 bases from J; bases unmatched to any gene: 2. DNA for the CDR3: TGTGCCAGCAGCTTGGACAGCGGGGGGACAGATACGCAGTATTTT. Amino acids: CASSLDSGGTDTQYF.

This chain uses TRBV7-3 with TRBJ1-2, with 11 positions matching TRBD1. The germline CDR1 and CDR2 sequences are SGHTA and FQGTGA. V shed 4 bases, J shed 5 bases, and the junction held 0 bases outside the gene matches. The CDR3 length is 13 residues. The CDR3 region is CASSWDRGYGYTF. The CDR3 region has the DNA TGTGCCAGCAGCTGGGACAGGGGGTATGGCTACACCTTC.

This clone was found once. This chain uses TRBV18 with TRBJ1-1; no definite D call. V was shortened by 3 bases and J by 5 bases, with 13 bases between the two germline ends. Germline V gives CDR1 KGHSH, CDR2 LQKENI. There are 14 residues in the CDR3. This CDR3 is CASSPYEVRTEAFF. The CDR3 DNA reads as TGTGCCAGCTCACCGTACGAGGTACGGACTGAAGCTTTCTTT.

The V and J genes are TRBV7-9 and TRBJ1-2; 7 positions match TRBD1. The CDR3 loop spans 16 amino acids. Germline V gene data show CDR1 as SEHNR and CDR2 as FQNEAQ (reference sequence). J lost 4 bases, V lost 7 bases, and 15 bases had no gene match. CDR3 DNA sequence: TGTGCCAGCAACAAACAAAATGACAGGGTAAGCTATGGCTACACCTTC. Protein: CASNKQNDRVSYGYTF.

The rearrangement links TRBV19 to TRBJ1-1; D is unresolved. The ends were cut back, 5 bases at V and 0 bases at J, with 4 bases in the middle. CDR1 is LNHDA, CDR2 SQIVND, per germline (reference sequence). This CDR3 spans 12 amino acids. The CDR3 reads CASSFMNTEAFF. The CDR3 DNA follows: TGTGCCAGTAGTTTCATGAACACTGAAGCTTTCTTT.

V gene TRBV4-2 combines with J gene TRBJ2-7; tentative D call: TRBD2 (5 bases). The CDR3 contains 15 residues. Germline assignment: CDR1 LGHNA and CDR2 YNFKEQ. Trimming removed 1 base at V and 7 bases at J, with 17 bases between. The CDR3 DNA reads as TGTGCCAGCAGCCAAGCCCAGCGCCAAGGGAGAGAGCAGTACTTC. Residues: CASSQAQRQGREQYF.

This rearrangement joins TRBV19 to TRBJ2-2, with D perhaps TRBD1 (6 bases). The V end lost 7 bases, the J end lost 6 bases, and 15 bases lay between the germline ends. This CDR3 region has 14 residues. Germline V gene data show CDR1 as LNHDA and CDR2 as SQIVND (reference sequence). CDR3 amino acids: CASNMGRGAGELFF. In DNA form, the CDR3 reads TGTGCCAGTAATATGGGCAGGGGTGCCGGGGAGCTGTTTTTT.

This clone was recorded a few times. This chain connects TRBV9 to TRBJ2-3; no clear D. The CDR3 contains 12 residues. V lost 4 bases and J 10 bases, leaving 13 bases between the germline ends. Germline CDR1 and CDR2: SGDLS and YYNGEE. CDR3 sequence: CASSPSDLAQYF. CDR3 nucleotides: TGTGCCAGCAGCCCCAGCGACTTGGCGCAGTATTTT.

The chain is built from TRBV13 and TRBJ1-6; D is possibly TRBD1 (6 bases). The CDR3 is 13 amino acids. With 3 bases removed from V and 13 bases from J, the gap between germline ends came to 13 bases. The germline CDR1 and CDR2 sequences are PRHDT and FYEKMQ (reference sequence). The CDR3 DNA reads TGTGCCAGCAGCTTGGGGGCGGGGGCGCCCCTCCACTTT. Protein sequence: CASSLGAGAPLHF.

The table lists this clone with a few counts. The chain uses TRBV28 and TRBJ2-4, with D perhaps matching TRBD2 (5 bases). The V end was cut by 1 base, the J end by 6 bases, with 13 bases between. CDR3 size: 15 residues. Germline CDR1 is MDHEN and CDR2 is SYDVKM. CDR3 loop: CASSLLRGPGNIQYF. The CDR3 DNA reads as TGTGCCAGCAGTTTATTGAGAGGGCCAGGAAACATTCAGTACTTC.

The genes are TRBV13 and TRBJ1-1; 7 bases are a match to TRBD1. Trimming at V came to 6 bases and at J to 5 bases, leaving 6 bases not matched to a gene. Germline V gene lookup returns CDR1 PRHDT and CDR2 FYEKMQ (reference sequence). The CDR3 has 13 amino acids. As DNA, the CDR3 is TGTGCCAGCAGGGAGACAGGGAGGACTGAAGCTTTCTTT. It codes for CASRETGRTEAFF.

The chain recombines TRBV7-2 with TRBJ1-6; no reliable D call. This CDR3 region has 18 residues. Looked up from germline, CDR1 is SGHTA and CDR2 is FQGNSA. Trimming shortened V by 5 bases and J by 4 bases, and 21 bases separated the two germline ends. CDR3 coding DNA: TGTGCCAGCAGCCCACACCAGTATCTAGCAAAATATAATTCACCCCTCCACTTT. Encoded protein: CASSPHQYLAKYNSPLHF.

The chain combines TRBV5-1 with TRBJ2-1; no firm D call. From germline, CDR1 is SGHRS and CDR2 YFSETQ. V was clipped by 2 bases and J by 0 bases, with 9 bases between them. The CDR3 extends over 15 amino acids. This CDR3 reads CASSFGGSSYNEQFF. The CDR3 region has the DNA TGCGCCAGCAGCTTTGGCGGAAGCTCCTACAATGAGCAGTTCTTC.

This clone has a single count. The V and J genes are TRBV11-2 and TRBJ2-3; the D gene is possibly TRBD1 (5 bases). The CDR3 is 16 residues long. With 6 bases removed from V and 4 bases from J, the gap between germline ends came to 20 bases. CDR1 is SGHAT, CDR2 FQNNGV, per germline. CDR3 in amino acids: CASRKWQGKISDTQYF. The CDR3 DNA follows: TGTGCCAGCAGAAAGTGGCAGGGAAAAATCTCAGATACGCAGTATTTT.

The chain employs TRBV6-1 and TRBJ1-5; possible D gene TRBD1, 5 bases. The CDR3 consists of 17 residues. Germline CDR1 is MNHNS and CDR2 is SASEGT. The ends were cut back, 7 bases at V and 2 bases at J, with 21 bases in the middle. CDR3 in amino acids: CASIEGSGAYGNQPQHF. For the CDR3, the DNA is TGTGCCAGCATTGAGGGGAGCGGGGCATATGGCAATCAGCCCCAGCATTTT.